These 17 T cell receptor beta chains came from one sample sequenced in a study of blood T cell repertoires in COVID-19 (dated by TCRdb to the early 2020s). The library was generated by the immunoSEQ multiplex PCR assay. TCRdb took over this immuneACCESS table, retaining in-frame rearrangements with V and J assigned. Such tables are incomplete; in checked studies, under half of the missing clones stem from an unresolved V gene, and the remainder is unexplained. This sample holds 220,000 or so clones; approximately 90% were observed only once. In total, the top ten clones hold roughly 0.95% of the sample. Sequenced input: PBMCs or T cells enriched from blood (not recorded which). The origin of the receptors is a man between 50 and 59 years old who had been exposed to COVID-19.

V gene TRBV5-5 combines with J gene TRBJ1-5; TRBD1 agrees at 8 bases. Germline loops: CDR1 SGHKS, CDR2 YYEKEE (reference sequence). Losses at the gene ends were 2 bases for V and 5 bases for J; bases not matched to a gene: 0. The CDR3 extends over 13 amino acids. CDR3 sequence reads: CASSLQGDQPQHF. In DNA, the CDR3 is TGTGCCAGCAGCTTACAGGGGGATCAGCCCCAGCATTTT.

The genes are TRBV7-9 and TRBJ2-1; D gene uncertain. The CDR3 sequence is 13 residues long. V was cut by 3 bases and J by 12 bases, with 15 bases left in between. CDR1 and CDR2 (germline): SEHNR, FQNEAQ (reference sequence). The CDR3 sequence: CASSLAENGLQFF. In DNA, the CDR3 is TGTGCCAGCAGCTTGGCGGAGAACGGGTTGCAGTTCTTC.

This clone appeared once. The V gene is TRBV19, the J gene TRBJ2-1, with 12 positions matching TRBD2. From germline, CDR1 is LNHDA and CDR2 SQIVND (reference sequence). The CDR3 covers 18 residues. Trimming at V came to 5 bases and at J to 3 bases, leaving 11 bases not matched to a gene. CDR3 residues: CASSLRTSGTPYYNEQFF. CDR3 nucleotide sequence: TGTGCCAGTAGTCTCCGGACTAGCGGGACACCCTACTACAATGAGCAGTTCTTC.

This clone was observed once. For the CDR3, the DNA is TGTGCCAGCAGCCAAGAAGTTCCGGTAGCGCTAGCCTCCTACGAGCAGTACTTC. It translates to CASSQEVPVALASYEQYF. This chain connects TRBV3-1 (or the pseudogene TRBV3-2) to TRBJ2-7; tentative D call: TRBD2 (5 bases). The germline V gene has CDR1 LGHDT and CDR2 YNNKEL (reference sequence). The ends were cut back, 0 bases at V and 0 bases at J, with 18 bases in the middle. This CDR3 comprises 18 residues.

The J gene is TRBJ1-2, the V gene TRBV2, with 9 bases lining up with TRBD1. With V trimmed by 7 bases and J by 3 bases, 12 bases remained unmatched. Germline assignment: CDR1 SNHLY and CDR2 FYNNEI. The CDR3 loop spans 16 amino acids. The CDR3 here is CASMGMYRGQDYGYTF. The CDR3 coding sequence is TGTGCCAGCATGGGGATGTACAGGGGGCAAGACTATGGCTACACCTTC.

The chain carries TRBV4-1 and TRBJ2-2; 10 bases align to TRBD1. The CDR3 runs to 19 residues. CDR1 and CDR2 (germline): MGHRA, YSYEKL. V shed 0 bases and J 6 bases; nucleotides not matched to a gene: 13. The CDR3 reads CASSQEMAGTGVFAGELFF. CDR3 nucleotides: TGCGCCAGCAGCCAAGAAATGGCCGGGACAGGGGTGTTTGCCGGGGAGCTGTTTTTT.

This chain uses TRBV18 with TRBJ2-7; 12 bases fit TRBD2. Per the germline V gene, CDR1 is KGHSH and CDR2 is LQKENI. The CDR3 has 15 residues. Losses at the gene ends were 3 bases for V and 7 bases for J; bases not matched to a gene: 7. The CDR3 here is CASSPMTSGGGEQYF. The CDR3 coding sequence is TGTGCCAGCTCACCTATGACTAGCGGGGGAGGAGAGCAGTACTTC.

V usage is TRBV28 and J usage is TRBJ1-1; D is perhaps TRBD1 (5 bases). V was trimmed by 4 bases and J by 14 bases, leaving 17 bases between them. Germline V gives CDR1 MDHEN, CDR2 SYDVKM. There are 12 residues in the CDR3. This CDR3 is CASSSQGGGNFF. The CDR3 nucleotides read TGTGCCAGCAGTTCCCAGGGTGGGGGGAACTTCTTT.

The rearrangement links TRBV5-1 to TRBJ2-3; TRBD2 matches at 12 bases. Trimming at V came to 4 bases and at J to 5 bases, leaving 2 bases not matched to a gene. Germline V gene lookup returns CDR1 SGHRS and CDR2 YFSETQ. This CDR3 is built from 14 residues. The CDR3 here is CASSRTSGKDTQYF. CDR3 sequence (DNA): TGCGCCAGCAGCCGGACTAGCGGGAAAGATACGCAGTATTTT.

The chain is built from TRBV5-1 and TRBJ1-2; 10 nucleotides align to TRBD1. The V gene's germline CDR1 is SGHRS and CDR2 YFSETQ. The V segment lost 6 bases and the J segment 4 bases; nucleotides outside the gene matches: 12. The CDR3 length is 16 residues. The CDR3 spells CASKSRGTGAIYGYTF. The CDR3 DNA is TGCGCCAGCAAAAGTCGAGGGACAGGGGCTATCTATGGCTACACCTTC. Combining the CDR3 with reference TRBV5-1 and TRBJ1-2 gives the whole variable domain KAGVTQTPRYLIKTRGQQVTLSCSPISGHRSVSWYQQTPGQGLQFLFEYFSETQRNKGNFPGRFSGRQFSNSRSEMNVSTLELGDSALYLCASKSRGTGAIYGYTFGSGTRLTVV.

The chain links TRBV12-5 to TRBJ2-7; 7 bases match TRBD1. V gave up 5 bases and J gave up 9 bases; unmatched junction bases: 7. This CDR3 contains 12 residues. Germline V gene data show CDR1 as LGHNT and CDR2 as FRNRAP. The CDR3 sequence is CASGNPGGAQYF. In DNA form, the CDR3 reads TGTGCTAGTGGTAATCCAGGGGGAGCGCAGTACTTC.

The genes are TRBV5-1 and TRBJ2-5, with 10 bases that match TRBD1. Trimming at V came to 5 bases and at J to 5 bases, leaving 15 bases not matched to a gene. The CDR3 is 17 residues long. Germline V gives CDR1 SGHRS, CDR2 YFSETQ. In nucleotides, the CDR3 is TGCGCCAGCAGTACCGGGACAGGGGAGTTCTTGGGCGAGACCCAGTACTTC. It translates to CASSTGTGEFLGETQYF. The entire variable domain, with the rest obtained from reference TRBV5-1 and TRBJ2-5, is as follows: KAGVTQTPRYLIKTRGQQVTLSCSPISGHRSVSWYQQTPGQGLQFLFEYFSETQRNKGNFPGRFSGRQFSNSRSEMNVSTLELGDSALYLCASSTGTGEFLGETQYFGPGTRLLVL.

The gene calls are TRBV27 and TRBJ1-2, with D perhaps matching TRBD1 (5 bases). The CDR3 extends over 16 amino acids. Germline V gene sequence: CDR1 MNHEY, CDR2 SMNVEV (reference sequence). V dropped 4 bases and J dropped 3 bases, with 18 bases sitting between them. CDR3 in DNA: TGTGCCAGCAGTTCGGCGGCGGCTGGGGCATACTATGGCTACACCTTC. As protein: CASSSAAAGAYYGYTF.

The chain joins TRBV11-3 to TRBJ2-2; perhaps TRBD2 as D (6 bases). Germline CDR1 and CDR2: SGHNT and YENEEA. The CDR3 spans 17 residues. The V end lost 4 bases, the J end lost 0 bases, and 15 bases lay between the germline ends. The CDR3 region is CASSSAVWDSNTGELFF. The DNA for the CDR3 is TGTGCCAGCAGCTCCGCTGTGTGGGACTCGAACACCGGGGAGCTGTTTTTT.

V usage is TRBV7-8 and J usage is TRBJ1-2; D may be TRBD1 (5 bases). Trimming cost V 1 base and J 4 bases, with 13 bases left between them. CDR1 SGHVS and CDR2 FQNEAQ come from the germline V gene. The length of the CDR3 is 15 residues. In nucleotides, the CDR3 is TGTGCCAGCAGCTTAGACAGACAGACCATCTATGGCTACACCTTC. It translates to CASSLDRQTIYGYTF.

The chain is built from TRBV27 and TRBJ1-2, with 8 bases aligning to TRBD1. Unmatched junction bases numbered 7, after V lost 2 bases and J lost 8 bases. The CDR3 is 14 residues long. Germline-derived CDR1 and CDR2 are MNHEY and SMNVEV (reference sequence). CDR3 DNA: TGTGCCAGCAGTTTACTCGGACAGGGAAGCGGCTACACCTTC. Protein product: CASSLLGQGSGYTF.

The genes are TRBV9 and TRBJ1-4; 8 bases agree with TRBD1. Germline V gives CDR1 SGDLS, CDR2 YYNGEE. The CDR3 length is 16 residues. J lost 0 bases, V lost 3 bases, and 4 bases had no gene match. The CDR3 bases are TGTGCCAGCAGCGCTACAGGGGGAGCAACTAATGAAAAACTGTTTTTT. The encoded protein is CASSATGGATNEKLFF.